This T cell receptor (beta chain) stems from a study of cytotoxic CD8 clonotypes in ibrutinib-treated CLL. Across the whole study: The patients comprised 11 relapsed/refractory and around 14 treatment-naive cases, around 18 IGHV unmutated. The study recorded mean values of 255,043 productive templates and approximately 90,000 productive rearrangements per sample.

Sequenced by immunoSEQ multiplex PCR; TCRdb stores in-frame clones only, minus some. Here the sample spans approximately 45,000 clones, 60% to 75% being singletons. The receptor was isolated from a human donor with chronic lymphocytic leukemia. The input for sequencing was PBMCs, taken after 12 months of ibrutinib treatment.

The CDR3 is CASSVSLNQETQYF. The CDR3 DNA reads as TGTGCCAGCAGCGTCTCACTTAATCAAGAGACCCAGTACTTC. The chain joins TRBV9 to TRBJ2-5; no reliable D call. Germline assignment: CDR1 SGDLS and CDR2 YYNGEE. The germline V and J ends were trimmed by 2 bases and 2 bases, with 10 bases remaining between them. CDR3 length: 14 residues.